The 15 T cell receptor beta chains presented below share a single source sample, sequenced in a study of OX40 agonist ivuxolimab in advanced cancers. Clones were read by immunoSEQ multiplex PCR, and TCRdb kept only the in-frame ones, dropping some. This table holds about 25,000 clones, about 86% found once. This sample comprised CD4+ or CD8+ T cells sorted from blood, obtained in a trial of the OX40 agonist ivuxolimab. The receptors were sampled from an adult with an advanced solid tumor such as melanoma, head and neck, liver or kidney cancer.

The V and J genes are TRBV27 and TRBJ2-5, with 12 positions matching TRBD1. Trimming took 6 bases from V and 5 from J; bases not matched to a gene: 7. The germline gives CDR1 MNHEY, CDR2 SMNVEV (reference sequence). The CDR3 is made up of 15 amino acids. CDR3 amino acids: CASRSGTGGRETQYF. The CDR3, as DNA: TGTGCCAGCAGATCGGGGACAGGGGGCAGGGAGACCCAGTACTTC.

The chain recombines TRBV28 with TRBJ2-3, with 8 bases lining up with TRBD2. V trimming: 4 bases; J trimming: 8 bases; junction bases outside the gene matches: 26. This CDR3 has 20 residues. Germline loops: CDR1 MDHEN, CDR2 SYDVKM. This CDR3 reads CASSSLAPTAAREARGTQYF. CDR3 bases: TGTGCCAGCAGTTCCCTCGCCCCCACGGCTGCGCGGGAGGCGCGGGGTACGCAGTATTTT.

The rearrangement links TRBV19 to TRBJ1-1, with a tentative D call TRBD1 (5 bases). V shed 3 bases and J shed 2 bases, with 10 bases lying between them. The CDR3 totals 14 residues. The germline gives CDR1 LNHDA, CDR2 SQIVND (reference sequence). CDR3 coding DNA: TGTGCCAGTAGTATGGGGCAGCCAAACACTGAAGCTTTCTTT. It is translated as CASSMGQPNTEAFF.

V gene TRBV6-4 combines with J gene TRBJ2-1; 7 nucleotides agree with TRBD2. CDR3 size: 16 residues. V trimming: 0 bases; J trimming: 7 bases; junction bases outside the gene matches: 9. The V gene's germline CDR1 is MRHNA and CDR2 SNTAGT. The chain's CDR3 is CASSDSIAGGGNEQFF. For the CDR3, the DNA is TGTGCCAGCAGTGACTCTATAGCGGGTGGGGGGAATGAGCAGTTCTTC.

The chain couples TRBV6-1 to TRBJ2-7, with a weak D call TRBD2 (6 bases). From germline, CDR1 is MNHNS and CDR2 SASEGT. Trimming removed 5 bases from V and 5 bases from J, with 16 bases in between. The CDR3 extends over 14 amino acids. The CDR3 region is CASSRRDSPHEQYF. The CDR3 DNA is TGTGCCAGCAGTCGCCGGGACTCCCCCCACGAGCAGTACTTC.

The chain couples TRBV5-6 to TRBJ2-3; D remains ambiguous. CDR1 and CDR2 (germline): SGHDT, YYEEEE. This CDR3 has 13 residues. V gave up 0 bases and J gave up 2 bases, with 4 bases separating them. CDR3 bases: TGTGCCAGCAGCTTGGTGGTCACAGATACGCAGTATTTT. It codes for CASSLVVTDTQYF.

This clone was found a few times. The rearrangement joins TRBV23-1 to TRBJ2-3, with 15 bases matching TRBD2. TRBV23-1 is placed among ORFs of uncertain function. CDR3 size: 17 residues. The junction had 8 bases not matched to a gene; V was cut back by 4 bases and J by 6 bases. The chain's CDR3 is CASSLGLAGGPGDTQYF. CDR3 nucleotide sequence: TGCGCCAGCAGTCTCGGACTAGCGGGGGGGCCGGGGGATACGCAGTATTTT.

The chain joins TRBV4-1 to TRBJ2-5; tentatively, D is TRBD1 (5 bases). The J call may be wrong; the DNA end is better matched by TRBJ2-7. Germline V gene sequence: CDR1 MGHRA, CDR2 YSYEKL. This CDR3 spans 12 amino acids. The CDR3 nucleotides read TGCGCCAGCAGCCCCGACAGACACGAGCAGTACTTC. This gives the protein CASSPDRHEQYF.

The chain is built from TRBV5-8 and TRBJ2-1, with D perhaps TRBD1 (5 bases). The CDR3 totals 19 residues. The V gene's germline CDR1 is SGHTS and CDR2 YDEGEE. V lost 2 bases to trimming and J lost 0 bases, with 21 bases between them. The CDR3 sequence: CASSLVGLGDSSSYNEQFF. DNA of the CDR3: TGTGCCAGCAGCTTAGTGGGCTTAGGGGATTCGAGCTCCTACAATGAGCAGTTCTTC.

The rearrangement links TRBV19 to TRBJ2-3, with TRBD2 matching over 14 bases. Trimming removed 1 base from V and 1 base from J; junction bases left unmatched: 4. This CDR3 comprises 18 residues. Germline V gives CDR1 LNHDA, CDR2 SQIVND (reference sequence). CDR3 coding DNA: TGTGCCAGTAGTATAGGACTAGCGGGAGGGCCTGGCACAGATACGCAGTATTTT. Protein product: CASSIGLAGGPGTDTQYF. Full variable domain (outside the CDR3, taken from reference TRBV19 and TRBJ2-3): DGGITQSPKYLFRKEGQNVTLSCEQNLNHDAMYWYRQDPGQGLRLIYYSQIVNDFQKGDIAEGYSVSREKKESFPLTVTSAQKNPTAFYLCASSIGLAGGPGTDTQYFGPGTRLTVL.

The chain links TRBV7-3 to TRBJ2-5; D is uncertain. V was cut by 2 bases and J by 4 bases, with 8 bases left in between. The CDR3 runs to 13 residues. The germline V gene encodes CDR1 SGHTA and CDR2 FQGTGA. The CDR3 nucleotides read TGTGCCAGCAGCTTAGACCCGTCAGAGACCCAGTACTTC. This encodes CASSLDPSETQYF. The full variable domain, completed using reference TRBV7-3 and TRBJ2-5, is GAGVSQTPSNKVTEKGKYVELRCDPISGHTALYWYRQSLGQGPEFLIYFQGTGAADDSGLPNDRFFAVRPEGSVSTLKIQRTERGDSAVYLCASSLDPSETQYFGPGTRLLVL.

The gene calls are TRBV29-1 and TRBJ2-7, with no clear D. Germline V gene data show CDR1 as SQVTM and CDR2 as ANQGSEA. The ends were cut back, 7 bases at V and 5 bases at J, with 9 bases in the middle. The CDR3 runs to 10 residues. The CDR3 DNA sequence: TGCAGCGCCGAGGCTGACGAGCAGTACTTC. It translates to CSAEADEQYF.

This sequence joins TRBV11-3 and TRBJ2-2; the D gene is possibly TRBD2 (6 bases). This CDR3 is 16 amino acids long. V was trimmed by 4 bases and J by 2 bases, leaving 14 bases between them. Germline CDR1 is SGHNT and CDR2 is YENEEA. The CDR3 here is CASSSTEGRNTGELFF. The CDR3 DNA reads as TGTGCCAGCAGCTCCACGGAGGGCCGAAACACCGGGGAGCTGTTTTTT.

The chain combines TRBV7-9 with TRBJ2-1; perhaps D is TRBD1 or TRBD2 (5 bases each). Germline assignment: CDR1 SEHNR and CDR2 FQNEAQ (reference sequence). The CDR3 contains 16 residues. V shed 5 bases and J shed 0 bases, with 14 bases lying between them. The CDR3: CASSIRTGLSYNEQFF. CDR3 DNA sequence: TGTGCCAGCAGCATTAGGACGGGGCTCTCCTACAATGAGCAGTTCTTC.

This clone was detected once. The V call is TRBV7-6, the J call TRBJ1-3; 7 bases agree with TRBD1. CDR3 size: 15 residues. Germline CDR1 and CDR2: SGHVS and FNYEAQ. The trim removed 4 bases at V and 1 base at J, leaving 4 bases unmatched. The CDR3: CASSSRDSSGNTIYF. The CDR3, as DNA: TGTGCCAGCAGCTCCCGGGACAGTTCTGGAAACACCATATATTTT.